The T cell receptor beta chain described here comes from a study of neoadjuvant anti-PD-1 for oral cavity cancer. General study findings and limits: Higher pretreatment blood Treg/Th17 ratios correlated with higher pretreatment blood and lower post-treatment tumor TCRbeta clonality.

Notes on this clone: Its antigen is undetermined.

Time point in this sample: after neoadjuvant nivolumab, at surgical resection. Germline lookup yields CDR1 LNHDA and CDR2 SQIVND (reference sequence). The CDR3 has 12 residues. Trimming removed 5 bases from V and 3 bases from J, with 8 bases in between. The table came from immunoSEQ multiplex PCR; TCRdb's copy has only in-frame clones and leaves some out. The sample includes nearly 15,000 clones, roughly two fifths of them seen just once. Sequences were derived from tumor tissue, sampled after nivolumab (anti-PD-1) treatment. The chain carries TRBV19 and TRBJ2-7; no definite D call. The source is a person between 40 and 80 years old with oral cavity squamous cell carcinoma. CDR3: CASSYVGYEQYF. CDR3 bases: TGTGCCAGTAGTTACGTGGGCTACGAGCAGTACTTC.